This note documents a single T cell receptor beta chain sequence. The antigen is unknown. The data derive from a study of T cell repertoires in cytomegalovirus infection. On the study more broadly: CMV epitopes used comprised recently identified HLA-C-restricted ones and well-studied HLA-B-restricted ones. An indication of both CMV infection and matching HLA type came from public TCR beta signatures. Study-wide points: Adding up the frequency of public TCR beta families identified people who carried CMV plus the relevant HLA. HLA-C-restricted CMV-specific TCR beta clonotypes were dominant in the ex vivo response.

MiXCR, run by TCRdb on the reads, gives a single entry per CDR3 protein. Seen here are some 900,000 distinct CDR3 sequences, approximately 29% observed once, and the top ten hold 9.5% to 15%. The receptor comes from a human donor in good health (CMV status not recorded). Some clones in this sample may be carry-over from other donors' samples. Sequenced here: cultured CD8+ T cells from PBMCs, sampled from culture after CMV antigen stimulation.

CDR3 sequence reads: CASSGRPAVWDANTGELFF. CDR3 in DNA: TGTGCCAGCAGTGGAAGGCCTGCTGTGTGGGACGCGAACACCGGGGAGCTGTTTTTT. This sequence joins TRBV28 and TRBJ2-2, with D perhaps assigned TRBD1 or TRBD2 (5 bases each). The CDR3 length is 19 residues. Germline V CDR1 and CDR2: MDHEN, SYDVKM. With 5 bases removed from V and 0 bases from J, the gap between germline ends came to 22 bases.